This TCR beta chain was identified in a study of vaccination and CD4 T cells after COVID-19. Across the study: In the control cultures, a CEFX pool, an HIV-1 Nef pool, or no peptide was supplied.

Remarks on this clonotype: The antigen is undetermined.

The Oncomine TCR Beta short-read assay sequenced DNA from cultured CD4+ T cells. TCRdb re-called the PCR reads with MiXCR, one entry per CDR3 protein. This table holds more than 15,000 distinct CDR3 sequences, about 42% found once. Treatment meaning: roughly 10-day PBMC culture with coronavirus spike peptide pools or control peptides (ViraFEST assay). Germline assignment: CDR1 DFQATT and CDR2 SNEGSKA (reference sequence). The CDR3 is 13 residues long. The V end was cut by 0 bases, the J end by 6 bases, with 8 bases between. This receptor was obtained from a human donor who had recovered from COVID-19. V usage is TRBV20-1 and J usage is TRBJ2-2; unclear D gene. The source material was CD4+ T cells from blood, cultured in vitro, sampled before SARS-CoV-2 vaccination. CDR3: CSARDLRAGELFF. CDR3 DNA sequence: TGCAGTGCTAGAGATCTTAGAGCCGGGGAGCTGTTTTTT.